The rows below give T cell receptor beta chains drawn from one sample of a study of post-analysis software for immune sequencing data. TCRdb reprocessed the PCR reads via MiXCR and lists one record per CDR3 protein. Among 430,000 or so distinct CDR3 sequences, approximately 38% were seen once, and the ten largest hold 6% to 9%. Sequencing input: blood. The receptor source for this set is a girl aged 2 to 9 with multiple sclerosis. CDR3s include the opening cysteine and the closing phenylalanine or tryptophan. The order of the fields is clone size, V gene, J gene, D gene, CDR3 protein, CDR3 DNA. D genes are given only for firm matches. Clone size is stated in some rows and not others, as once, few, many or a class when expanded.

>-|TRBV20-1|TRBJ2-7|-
CSAREVRRAQDEQYF
TGCAGTGCTAGAGAGGTACGGCGAGCTCAAGACGAGCAGTACTTC
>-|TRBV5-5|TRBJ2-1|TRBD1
CASSSQRDRGLGYNEQFF
TGTGCCAGCAGCTCCCAGAGAGACAGGGGTCTAGGCTACAATGAGCAGTTCTTC
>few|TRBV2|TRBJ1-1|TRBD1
CASSEAVRTGRTEAFF
TGTGCCAGCAGTGAAGCTGTACGGACAGGGAGGACTGAAGCTTTCTTT
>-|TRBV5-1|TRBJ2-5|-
CASSLNDGKETQYF
TGCGCCAGCAGCTTGAACGACGGGAAAGAGACCCAGTACTTC
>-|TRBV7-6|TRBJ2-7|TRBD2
CASSLRGTSLHEQYF
TGTGCCAGCAGCTTACGCGGGACTAGCCTCCACGAGCAGTACTTC
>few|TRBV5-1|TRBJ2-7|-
CASSLEHSTSYEQYF
TGCGCCAGCAGCTTGGAGCACAGTACCTCCTACGAGCAGTACTTC
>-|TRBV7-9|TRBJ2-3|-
CASQGIDTQYF
TGTGCCAGCCAGGGTATAGATACGCAGTATTTT
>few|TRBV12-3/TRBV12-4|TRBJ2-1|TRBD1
CASSFSPDRRFF
TGTGCCAGCAGTTTTTCCCCGGACAGGAGGTTCTTC
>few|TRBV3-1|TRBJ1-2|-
CASSQGTGTFNYGYTF
TGTGCCAGCAGCCAAGGCACCGGGACATTCAACTATGGCTACACCTTC
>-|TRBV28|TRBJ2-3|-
CASSFVGVSTDTQYF
TGTGCCAGCAGTTTCGTAGGCGTTAGCACAGATACGCAGTATTTT
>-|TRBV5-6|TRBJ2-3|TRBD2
CASSSRTSGKPDTQYF
TGTGCCAGCAGCTCTCGGACTAGCGGGAAGCCAGATACGCAGTATTTT
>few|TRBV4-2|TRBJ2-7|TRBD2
CASSQDRASGGYEQYF
TGTGCCAGCAGCCAAGATCGAGCTAGCGGGGGCTACGAGCAGTACTTC
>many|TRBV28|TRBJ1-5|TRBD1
CASSPGTDIQPQHF
TGTGCCAGCAGTCCCGGGACAGACATTCAGCCCCAGCATTTT
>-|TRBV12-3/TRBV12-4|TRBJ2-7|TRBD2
CATRTSGGSEQYF
TGTGCCACCCGGACTAGCGGGGGGAGCGAGCAGTACTTC
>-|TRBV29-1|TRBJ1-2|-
CSVEWGEFGGYTF
TGCAGCGTTGAATGGGGGGAATTCGGTGGCTACACCTTC
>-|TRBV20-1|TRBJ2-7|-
CSAAAYEQYF
TGCAGTGCGGCGGCCTACGAGCAGTACTTC
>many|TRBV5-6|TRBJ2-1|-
CASSLLTSNEQFF
TGTGCCAGCAGCTTACTAACTAGCAATGAGCAGTTCTTC
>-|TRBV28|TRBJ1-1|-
CASSLTSSMDAEAFF
TGTGCCAGCAGTTTAACCTCATCCATGGACGCTGAAGCTTTCTTT
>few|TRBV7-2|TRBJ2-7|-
CASSPGVGYEQYF
TGTGCCAGCAGCCCGGGGGTCGGCTACGAGCAGTACTTC
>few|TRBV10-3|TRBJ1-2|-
CAISESTLRDSGYTF
TGTGCCATCAGTGAGTCGACTCTGCGGGATTCTGGCTACACCTTC
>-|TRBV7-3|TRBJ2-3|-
CASSLRGDLSPPQYF
TGTGCCAGCAGCTTAAGGGGGGACCTATCTCCCCCGCAGTATTTT
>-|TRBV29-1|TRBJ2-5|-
CSVLAYQETQYF
TGCAGCGTGTTAGCCTATCAAGAGACCCAGTACTTC
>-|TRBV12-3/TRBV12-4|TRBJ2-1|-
CASSLTFVNEQFF
TGTGCCAGCAGCCTTACCTTCGTTAATGAGCAGTTCTTC
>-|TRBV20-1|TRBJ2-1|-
CSASSQYNEQFF
TGCAGTGCTAGTAGCCAGTACAATGAGCAGTTCTTC
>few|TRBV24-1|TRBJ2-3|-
CATSEQGSTDTQYF
TGTGCCACCAGTGAACAGGGTAGCACAGATACGCAGTATTTT
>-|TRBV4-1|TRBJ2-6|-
CASTVLWEAGGANVLTF
TGCGCCAGCACCGTGCTCTGGGAGGCGGGGGGGGCCAACGTCCTGACTTTC
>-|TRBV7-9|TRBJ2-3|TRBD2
CASMTSGGPDTQYF
TGTGCCAGCATGACTAGCGGGGGACCGGATACGCAGTATTTT
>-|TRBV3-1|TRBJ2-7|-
CASSPGPYSSYEQYF
TGCGCCAGCAGCCCAGGGCCCTACAGCTCCTACGAGCAGTACTTC
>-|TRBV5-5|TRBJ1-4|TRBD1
CASSYQPGTASEKLFF
TGTGCCAGCAGCTACCAACCCGGGACAGCTTCTGAAAAACTGTTTTTT
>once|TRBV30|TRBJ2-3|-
CAWATRDTQYF
TGTGCCTGGGCGACTAGAGATACGCAGTATTTT
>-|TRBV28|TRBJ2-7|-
CTSSRPLEQYF
TGTACCAGCAGCCGTCCCCTCGAGCAGTACTTC
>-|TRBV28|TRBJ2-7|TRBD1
CASSLRGQGHPWDEQYF
TGTGCCAGCAGTTTGCGGGGACAGGGGCACCCTTGGGACGAGCAGTACTTC